The next 25 T cell receptor beta chains were all read from a single sample in a study of T cell changes during pregnancy in multiple sclerosis (dated by TCRdb to the late 2010s). Library method: the immunoSEQ multiplex PCR assay. TCRdb took over this immuneACCESS table, retaining in-frame rearrangements with V and J assigned. Such tables are incomplete; in checked studies, under half of the missing clones stem from an unresolved V gene, and the remainder is unexplained. This sample holds 54,000 or so clones; 90% to 95% were observed only once. The biggest ten clones account for over 0.35% of the sample. Source: CD4+ T cells from peripheral blood mononuclear cells, taken before pregnancy. These TCRs come from a female donor with multiple sclerosis, enrolled in a pregnancy study.

This clone came up once. The chain links TRBV27 to TRBJ2-2; unclear D gene. Trimming stripped 6 bases from V and 3 bases from J, with 5 bases between. The CDR3 spans 12 residues. Germline CDR1 is MNHEY and CDR2 is SMNVEV (reference sequence). CDR3 in amino acids: CASRQDTGELFF. The CDR3 DNA follows: TGTGCCAGCAGGCAGGACACCGGGGAGCTGTTTTTT.

The chain joins TRBV19 to TRBJ1-5; D possibly corresponds to TRBD1 (5 bases). Germline V lookup: CDR1 LNHDA, CDR2 SQIVND (reference sequence). V was trimmed by 4 bases and J by 5 bases, leaving 15 bases between them. This CDR3 is 15 amino acids long. The CDR3 nucleotides are TGTGCCAGTAGTACCAGTCCTACAGGCGATCAGCCCCAGCATTTT. Translating it yields CASSTSPTGDQPQHF.

The rearrangement links TRBV7-2 to TRBJ1-1; TRBD1 agrees at 7 bases. J was trimmed by 5 bases and V by 5 bases; bases with no gene match: 8. This CDR3 region has 14 residues. CDR1 and CDR2 from the germline V gene are SGHTA and FQGNSA. CDR3: CASSEQGGKTEAFF. CDR3 bases: TGTGCCAGCAGCGAGCAGGGGGGAAAGACTGAAGCTTTCTTT.

The rearrangement joins TRBV19 to TRBJ2-5, with 9 bases fitting TRBD1. Per germline, CDR1 LNHDA and CDR2 SQIVND (reference sequence). The CDR3 is made up of 14 amino acids. V was pared by 4 bases and J by 6 bases, with 6 bases of the junction left unmatched. The CDR3 region has the DNA TGTGCCAGTAGTACCGGGACAGGGACGAAGACCCAGTACTTC. As protein: CASSTGTGTKTQYF.

The V and J genes are TRBV6-5 and TRBJ2-5; 7 bases match TRBD1. V gave up 5 bases and J gave up 1 base; unmatched junction bases: 7. Germline V gene lookup returns CDR1 MNHEY and CDR2 SVGAGI. The CDR3 extends over 15 amino acids. The CDR3 DNA reads as TGTGCCAGCAGTCAGACAGGGACAGCCCAAGAGACCCAGTACTTC. Translated: CASSQTGTAQETQYF.

The rearrangement links TRBV9 to TRBJ2-3, with 16 positions matching TRBD2. The junction had 4 bases not matched to a gene; V was cut back by 4 bases and J by 5 bases. CDR1 is SGDLS, CDR2 YYNGEE, per germline. The CDR3 loop spans 16 amino acids. CDR3 sequence (DNA): TGTGCCAGCAGCCCGGGACTAGCGGGAGGGGGAGATACGCAGTATTTT. This codes for CASSPGLAGGGDTQYF.

The V call is TRBV27, the J call TRBJ1-1; possible D gene TRBD1, 5 bases. This CDR3 spans 16 amino acids. Trimming left V 4 bases short and J 4 bases short, with 19 bases between. Germline V CDR1 and CDR2: MNHEY, SMNVEV (reference sequence). CDR3 DNA: TGTGCCAGCAGTTCACGGGGGAGGGAGGGGCGCACTGAAGCTTTCTTT. Encoded protein: CASSSRGREGRTEAFF.

J is TRBJ2-7 and V is TRBV13; TRBD2 agrees at 10 bases. The J segment lost 1 base and the V segment lost 3 bases, leaving 12 bases of the junction unmatched. The CDR3 contains 18 residues. Germline CDR1 PRHDT, CDR2 FYEKMQ (reference sequence). The chain's CDR3 is CASSFSLGPGLASYEQYF. The CDR3 nucleotides read TGTGCCAGCAGCTTTTCCTTGGGGCCGGGACTAGCGTCCTACGAGCAGTACTTC.

The chain carries TRBV6-6 and TRBJ2-7, with TRBD2 matching over 7 bases. The CDR3 is 16 amino acids. Losses at the gene ends were 6 bases for V and 2 bases for J; bases not matched to a gene: 13. Germline assignment: CDR1 MNHNY and CDR2 SVGAGI (reference sequence). The CDR3 nucleotides are TGTGCCAGCAGGTCTCAAACTAGCGCCGGAACCTACGAGCAGTACTTC. This translates into CASRSQTSAGTYEQYF.

The chain links TRBV19 to TRBJ1-1, with TRBD1 identical over 7 bases. The CDR3 totals 14 residues. The germline V gene encodes CDR1 LNHDA and CDR2 SQIVND (reference sequence). J lost 1 base, V lost 5 bases, and 4 bases had no gene match. As DNA, the CDR3 is TGTGCCAGTAGTCCTCGGACAGGGAACACTGAAGCTTTCTTT. It is translated as CASSPRTGNTEAFF. The full variable domain, completed using reference TRBV19 and TRBJ1-1, is DGGITQSPKYLFRKEGQNVTLSCEQNLNHDAMYWYRQDPGQGLRLIYYSQIVNDFQKGDIAEGYSVSREKKESFPLTVTSAQKNPTAFYLCASSPRTGNTEAFFGQGTRLTVV.

CDR3 in amino acids: CASRGQGKEDNEQFF. CDR3 nucleotides: TGTGCCAGCAGGGGACAGGGAAAGGAGGACAATGAGCAGTTCTTC. The chain has TRBV2 and TRBJ2-1; 9 nucleotides align to TRBD1. CDR1 is SNHLY, CDR2 FYNNEI, per germline. V dropped 6 bases and J dropped 5; count of bases not matched to a gene: 8. The CDR3 sequence is 15 residues long.

The rearrangement joins TRBV2 to TRBJ1-5; 8 bases map to TRBD1. The CDR3 extends over 15 amino acids. Germline trimming cut 5 bases from V and 4 bases from J; bases unmatched to any gene: 7. Germline assignment: CDR1 SNHLY and CDR2 FYNNEI. CDR3 sequence reads: CASSPDRGRNQPQHF. CDR3 sequence (DNA): TGTGCCAGCAGTCCCGACAGGGGACGAAATCAGCCCCAGCATTTT.

The chain couples TRBV19 to TRBJ2-2, with D perhaps TRBD1 (6 bases). CDR1 is LNHDA and CDR2 is SQIVND in the germline V gene (reference sequence). This CDR3 region has 17 residues. With 6 bases removed from V and 0 bases from J, the gap between germline ends came to 17 bases. CDR3 loop: CASSLLGGTANTGELFF. CDR3 nucleotide sequence: TGTGCCAGTAGCCTTTTAGGGGGTACCGCGAACACCGGGGAGCTGTTTTTT.

The chain joins TRBV7-3 to TRBJ2-5; tentative D call: TRBD1 (7 bases). With 5 bases removed from V and 5 bases from J, the gap between germline ends came to 12 bases. The CDR3 length is 13 residues. CDR1 and CDR2 (germline): SGHTA, FQGTGA. This CDR3 reads CASSRDSGETQYF. As DNA, the CDR3 is TGTGCCAGCAGCCGGGACAGCGGGGAGACCCAGTACTTC.

This sequence joins TRBV18 and TRBJ2-7; TRBD1 aligns across 7 bases. V gave up 3 bases and J gave up 3 bases; unmatched junction bases: 11. Germline V lookup: CDR1 KGHSH, CDR2 LQKENI. There are 16 residues in the CDR3. CDR3 amino acids: CASSPRLGTVDYEQYF. The CDR3 region has the DNA TGTGCCAGCTCACCGCGATTGGGGACAGTGGACTACGAGCAGTACTTC.

This chain joins TRBV7-2 and TRBJ2-7; TRBD1 aligns across 7 bases. Germline assignment: CDR1 SGHTA and CDR2 FQGNSA. This CDR3 region has 14 residues. J was trimmed by 7 bases and V by 5 bases; bases with no gene match: 11. CDR3 nucleotides: TGTGCCAGCAGCCGTGGGGACAGCATGCGAGAGCAGTACTTC. This gives the protein CASSRGDSMREQYF.

This chain connects TRBV5-1 to TRBJ1-5; 9 bases are a match to TRBD1. J was trimmed by 6 bases and V by 3 bases; bases with no gene match: 7. This CDR3 contains 15 residues. Germline V gene lookup returns CDR1 SGHRS and CDR2 YFSETQ. The CDR3 DNA reads TGCGCCAGCAGCTATGGGACAGGGAAAGGTCAGCCCCAGCATTTT. It yields the protein CASSYGTGKGQPQHF.

V is TRBV4-2 and J is TRBJ2-5; D gene ambiguous. The V gene's germline CDR1 is LGHNA and CDR2 YNFKEQ. This CDR3 region has 13 residues. Trimming took 0 bases from V and 3 from J, leaving 5 bases between them. The CDR3 DNA follows: TGTGCCAGCAGCCAAGAAAGCGAAGAGACCCAGTACTTC. As protein: CASSQESEETQYF.

J is TRBJ2-7 and V is TRBV6-1; 8 bases line up with TRBD1. Germline V gene sequence: CDR1 MNHNS, CDR2 SASEGT. The CDR3 length is 14 residues. V dropped 6 bases and J dropped 5; count of bases not matched to a gene: 9. CDR3 DNA: TGTGCCAGCAGCTATGGACAGGGAGTCCACGAGCAGTACTTC. This codes for CASSYGQGVHEQYF.

This chain uses TRBV15 with TRBJ2-2; 11 bases are shared with TRBD2. The trim removed 5 bases at V and 5 bases at J, leaving 7 bases unmatched. Germline lookup yields CDR1 LNHNV and CDR2 YYDKDF (reference sequence). The CDR3 length is 16 residues. The CDR3 DNA is TGTGCCACCAGCTGGGGACTAGCGGAGCCAACCGGGGAGCTGTTTTTT. It encodes CATSWGLAEPTGELFF. The full variable domain, rest sourced from reference TRBV15 and TRBJ2-2, is DAMVIQNPRYQVTQFGKPVTLSCSQTLNHNVMYWYQQKSSQAPKLLFHYYDKDFNNEADTPDNFQSRRPNTSFCFLDIRSPGLGDTAMYLCATSWGLAEPTGELFFGEGSRLTVL.

The chain uses TRBV5-6 and TRBJ1-5; 7 positions match TRBD1. The CDR3 is made up of 16 amino acids. Germline-derived CDR1 and CDR2 are SGHDT and YYEEEE. V gave up 0 bases and J gave up 6 bases; unmatched junction bases: 9. For the CDR3, the DNA is TGTGCCAGCAGCTTGGACAGGGGTATGTCTGGTCAGCCCCAGCATTTT. Amino acid sequence: CASSLDRGMSGQPQHF.

The rearrangement joins TRBV7-9 to TRBJ2-5, with TRBD2 matching 9 bases. Germline lookup yields CDR1 SEHNR and CDR2 FQNEAQ (reference sequence). The CDR3 loop spans 19 amino acids. V trimming: 5 bases; J trimming: 5 bases; junction bases outside the gene matches: 21. The CDR3: CASSRGAGGRAGSEETQYF. CDR3 DNA: TGTGCCAGCAGCCGGGGGGCCGGCGGGAGGGCCGGGTCGGAGGAGACCCAGTACTTC.

The V and J genes are TRBV6-5 and TRBJ1-5; D is perhaps TRBD1 (5 bases). CDR3 length: 15 amino acids. Trimming took 0 bases from V and 3 from J, leaving 9 bases between them. The germline gives CDR1 MNHEY, CDR2 SVGAGI. This CDR3 is CASSYSGQLNQPQHF. CDR3 DNA: TGTGCCAGCAGTTACTCGGGGCAGCTCAATCAGCCCCAGCATTTT.

The chain uses TRBV11-2 and TRBJ2-7; 9 bases match TRBD1. After removal of 4 bases from V and 5 bases from J, the junction contained 9 bases not matched to a gene. The CDR3 contains 15 residues. Germline V gene sequence: CDR1 SGHAT, CDR2 FQNNGV. The DNA for the CDR3 is TGTGCCAGCAGCTCAACCGGGACAGGGCTTCACGAGCAGTACTTC. Protein product: CASSSTGTGLHEQYF.

DNA for the CDR3: TGTGCCAGCAGCTTAGATTATTGGACCCAGTACTTC. Translated: CASSLDYWTQYF. The chain couples TRBV7-9 to TRBJ2-5, with no clear D. Germline CDR1 is SEHNR and CDR2 is FQNEAQ (reference sequence). V lost 1 base and J lost 7, with 7 bases in between. The CDR3 extends over 12 amino acids.